This T cell receptor beta chain emerged from a study of cytomegalovirus exposure and HLA in healthy donors. This CDR3 has 17 residues. Germline V gives CDR1 MGHRA, CDR2 YSYEKL. With 0 bases clipped from V and 8 bases from J, the junction kept 10 bases outside the gene matches. Both 60 Vbeta primers and 13 Jbeta primers went into the PCR. Using immunoSEQ multiplex PCR, the repertoire was profiled, and TCRdb retains in-frame clones only, with some absent. The specimen's table records around 140,000 clones. The chain uses TRBV4-1 and TRBJ1-6, with TRBD1 matching over 7 bases. The clonotype was recovered from a woman between 35 and 50 years old in good health and CMV-seronegative. The sample comprised PBMCs. CDR3 sequence (DNA): TGCGCCAGCAGCCAAGATCGGGCGGGGACAGACCATTCACCCCTCCACTTT. The encoded protein is CASSQDRAGTDHSPLHF.